This T cell receptor beta chain was profiled in a study of shared clonotypes between healthy human individuals. In the study overall: Each donor had three CD4 naive, three CD4 memory, two CD8 naive and one CD8 memory plate.

Assay: immunoSEQ multiplex PCR; the TCRdb copy retains only in-frame clones and omits some. The table shows a few million clones, with 90% to 95% occurring only once. Study-wide findings and caveats: Among the subsets, naive ones generally showed larger estimated richness than memory ones.

Each of the donors was a healthy adult who was HIV-negative and had not had a recent acute infection or vaccination. Into CD45RA+ naive and CD45RA-negative memory subsets, the CD4+ cells were split. As concerns this clone: Its cognate antigen is unknown.

The junction had 14 bases not matched to a gene; V was cut back by 4 bases and J by 5 bases. CDR3 size: 16 residues. Germline assignment: CDR1 SGHNT and CDR2 YYREEE (reference sequence). Sequencing input: naive CD4+ T cells from PBMCs. Indicated subset: CD45RA+ positively selected. This sequence was found in a man between 18 and 35 years old in good health. Some clones in this sample may be carry-over from other donors' samples. The rearrangement joins TRBV5-4 to TRBJ1-1; TRBD1 agrees at 7 bases. The CDR3 bases are TGTGCCAGCAGCCCTCGGAGGGGGCGGTCCGGGACTGAAGCTTTCTTT. Amino acids: CASSPRRGRSGTEAFF.